This TCR beta chain was observed in a study of shared clonotypes between healthy human individuals (TCRdb year 2020). With regard to the full study: The cohort included three men and a couple of women between 18 and 49 years of age. Blood TCR repertoires of about 5 healthy adults were deeply sequenced to estimate repertoire size and the extent of clonotype sharing between individuals. Each donor's leukapheresis produced roughly between about 0.8 and 10 billion PBMCs. Libraries were prepared and TCR repertoires were sequenced by different laboratories using diverse techniques, in order to increase sequencing depth and limit assay-specific biases. For each donor, CD4 naive and CD4 memory were each given three plates, CD8 naive was given two plates, and CD8 memory was given one plate. What the research found in general, with its limitations: Roughly 5% of naive CD4, around 3.6% of naive CD8, approximately 2.2% of memory CD4, and approximately 0.39% of memory CD8 clonotypes were shared across several donors. Naive subsets generally had larger estimated clonotype richness than memory subsets did. The small number of donors limited the genetic and exposure-history diversity represented. Pairwise subsampling indicated that sequencing depth was expected to affect the degree of clonotype sharing among donors. Higher generation probabilities were observed for clonotypes shared by all four sorted-subset donors than for non-shared clonotypes. Sampling was restricted to blood, and TCR repertoires in tissue are likely to differ from TCR repertoires in blood. Rarefaction of sorted-subset datasets indicated incomplete sequencing despite the large sequencing depth.

Using the deep immunoSEQ assay, multiplex PCR amplified TCR CDR3 regions from genomic DNA. Extracted genomic DNA from each cell subset was spread evenly across all wells of several immunoSEQ 96-well plates, with each plate serving as a replicate. Each replicate PCR for sorted subsets received about 0.2 ug genomic DNA, equal to roughly 30,000 T cell genomes. Purified libraries were measured with a Qubit 3.0 fluorometer, size-checked on a Bioanalyzer 2100, and measured again with the KAPA Library Quantification kit. Every immunoSEQ 96-well plate was sequenced on a dedicated single-read 150-cycle Illumina NextSeq 550 flow cell. Processing in the source paper ran as follows. Because the immunoSEQ output held only junctional sequences and lacked quality scores, the filtering could not match the filtering applied to full-length reads. To assign V/J genes and CDR3, sequences were annotated using PyIR, a Python wrapper for IgBLAST v1.9, with IMGT germline references. Reads were removed for weak V/J assignments (E-value above 1e-6), missing CDR3, stop codons, out-of-frame junctions, or ambiguous translated residues. V3J clonotypes were defined by identical inferred V gene, J gene, and CDR3 amino acid sequence. Percentage overlap between repertoires was calculated by dividing the number of shared unique clonotypes by the size of the smaller repertoire. Repertoire richness was assessed with RTK rarefaction, the Chao1 estimator, and Recon v2.1 estimates of unobserved clonotypes. OLGA was used to compute generation probabilities for all TCRbeta clonotypes that the gDNA method yielded from a few donors. This is the immuneACCESS table as TCRdb keeps it, with only in-frame sequences that have V and J called. A part of the clones is gone; compared with another copy, unresolved V genes explain less than half, and the rest is unexplained. V, J and clone size derive from that table, while D and trimming were established from the DNA sequence. Across this sample there are roughly 1,800,000 clones, with about 95% seen only once. The ten largest make up approximately 1.2% of the sample.

CD8 naive samples were CD45RO-negative cells positively selected for CCR7, giving a CD45RA+CCR7+ population that excluded TemRA cells. The donors were healthy, HIV-negative adults with no recently reported acute infections or vaccinations. Only Caucasian adults living in Nashville, Tennessee, USA were represented among the donors. Blood was obtained by leukapheresis, after which PBMCs were separated by Ficoll-Histopaque density gradient centrifugation and cryopreserved in liquid nitrogen vapor phase. Purity and quantity of every magnetically sorted T cell population were checked by analytical flow cytometry. From each sorted fraction, genomic DNA was isolated and quantified by UV absorbance on a Nanodrop 2000c. V has 6 bases trimmed and J has 12 bases trimmed; junction bases matching no gene number 13. Inclusive of the bounding cysteine and phenylalanine, the CDR3 is 15 residues long. Of the read, only the CDR3 DNA is kept; its 45 bases are in frame from base 1. CDR1 and CDR2, looked up from the germline V gene (reference sequence), are SGHNT and YYREEE.

As regards this clone: No antigen is known for it. No base qualities exist here, and no much larger clone lies one base off it.

Sequenced sample: naive CD8+ T cells sorted from blood. According to the study, the label for this sample's cell subset or site signals: CD45RA+CCR7+. The TCR comes from a man between 18 and 35 years old in good health. The receptor chain draws on TRBV5-4 and TRBJ1-6; 9 nucleotides in the junction match TRBD1. The nucleotides are TGTGCCAGCACTCCCCCGGGACAGGGCGTGTTACCCCTCCACTTT. Its protein product is CASTPPGQGVLPLHF.